Listed here are 3 T cell receptor beta chains from one sample, sequenced in a study of CD8+ T cells in alopecia areata (dated by TCRdb to 2017 to 2018). Library preparation used the immunoSEQ multiplex PCR assay. RNA was extracted from all samples and reverse transcribed into cDNA as template for TCR sequencing. TCRdb's version of the immuneACCESS table is confined to in-frame rearrangements and falls short of the full clone set. An unresolved V gene accounts for under half of the shortfall where checked; the remainder is of unknown origin. For this sample there are around 190,000 clones; roughly three fifths appear just once. Under 5% of the sample rests with the top ten. The sequencing sample was made of CD8+ T cells sorted from blood. Receptor source: a human donor in good health.

This sequence joins TRBV29-1 and TRBJ1-1; no reliable D call. Trimming shortened V by 7 bases and J by 4 bases, and 13 bases separated the two germline ends. Germline V gene lookup returns CDR1 SQVTM and CDR2 ANQGSEA. The CDR3 is 12 amino acids. For the CDR3, the DNA is TGCAGCGCCGCGGGGTCAGTCACTGAAGCTTTCTTT. Its protein product is CSAAGSVTEAFF. Full variable domain (outside the CDR3, taken from reference TRBV29-1 and TRBJ1-1): SAVISQKPSRDICQRGTSLTIQCQVDSQVTMMFWYRQQPGQSLTLIATANQGSEATYESGFVIDKFPISRPNLTFSTLTVSNMSPEDSSIYLCSAAGSVTEAFFGQGTRLTVV.

The chain has TRBV4-1 and TRBJ2-1; a weak D match, TRBD1 (6 bases). V was cut by 4 bases and J by 5 bases, with 12 bases left in between. CDR1 is MGHRA and CDR2 is YSYEKL in the germline V gene. The CDR3 is 14 amino acids. CDR3 nucleotides: TGCGCCAGCAGCCCCCGACAGGTTAACAATGAGCAGTTCTTC. Translated: CASSPRQVNNEQFF.

This clone has ten or more counts. The rearrangement uses TRBV14 and TRBJ1-1; D call uncertain. The CDR3 runs 11 residues. In germline, CDR1 is SGHDN, CDR2 FVKESK. V gave up 3 bases and J gave up 8 bases, with 7 bases separating them. CDR3 in DNA: TGTGCCAGCAGCCATAGCTGGGAAGCTTTCTTT. Its translation: CASSHSWEAFF. Based on the CDR3 plus reference TRBV14 and TRBJ1-1, the full variable domain is EAGVTQFPSHSVIEKGQTVTLRCDPISGHDNLYWYRRVMGKEIKFLLHFVKESKQDESGMPNNRFLAERTGGTYSTLKVQPAELEDSGVYFCASSHSWEAFFGQGTRLTVV.